The clone carrying this T cell receptor (beta chain) was found a few times. Its antigen is unidentified. J gave up 4 bases and V 4 bases, and 5 bases lay outside the gene matches. The germline V gene has CDR1 SGHRS and CDR2 YFSETQ. The CDR3 totals 14 residues. The data stem from a study of cytomegalovirus exposure and HLA in healthy donors. Study observations and caveats: CMV serostatus was the sole immune exposure information available. In a later analysis, a missense DCLRE1C variant was linked to TCR beta V- and J-gene trimming. Because they were indistinguishable, some V segments, including TRBV6-2 and TRBV6-3, were excluded.

The PCR had 60 Vbeta and 13 Jbeta primers. Methods used by the authors: Later, an analysis found 80 million or so unique TCR beta chains, and roughly 9.9 million of these were shared. Clones were sequenced by immunoSEQ multiplex PCR, and TCRdb holds only the in-frame ones, with some missing. V, J and clone size are taken as reported in that table, and D and trimming were inferred from the DNA itself. The sample has roughly 100,000 clones, roughly 70% seen once. The V and J genes are TRBV5-1 and TRBJ1-2; TRBD1 matches 9 bases. The sequenced material came from PBMCs. The sequence was obtained from a male donor in good health and CMV-seropositive. This CDR3 is CASSVGTGPYGYTF. The CDR3, as DNA: TGCGCCAGCAGCGTGGGGACAGGGCCCTATGGCTACACCTTC.